These 29 T cell receptor beta chains share one sample of origin, sequenced in a study of glioma-infiltrating T cells. Using RNA template, CDR3s of TCR alpha and beta were amplified with iRepertoire arm-PCR. MiXCR was run by TCRdb on the multiplex PCR reads, yielding one entry per CDR3 protein. The profile shows more than 300,000 distinct CDR3 sequences, more than 35% of them singletons. Sequenced material: glioma tissue, nonneoplastic brain tissue, or PBMCs (not recorded which). The origin of the receptors is a human donor with low-grade glioma or glioblastoma, undergoing nonglioma brain surgery, or in good health (not recorded which).

About this clonotype itself: A read error is possible here, since a much larger clone lies one base away. This CDR3 is missing its conserved last phenylalanine or tryptophan, likely due to a read error. This chain joins TRBV6-4 and TRBJ2-1; TRBD2 is a possible D gene (5 bases). This CDR3 is built from 15 residues. The V and J ends lost 8 bases and 4 bases respectively, with 18 bases between them. The germline V gene encodes CDR1 MRHNA and CDR2 SNTAGT. CDR3 amino acids: CASSEGSWDYNEQFS. The DNA for the CDR3 is TGTGCCAGCTCGGAAGGGAGTTGGGATTACAATGAGCAGTTCTCC.

The chain employs TRBV28 and TRBJ1-1; 10 bases align to TRBD1. The CDR3 runs to 16 residues. V shed 8 bases and J 5 bases; nucleotides not matched to a gene: 14. Germline assignment: CDR1 MDHEN and CDR2 SYDVKM. CDR3 sequence (DNA): TGTGCCAGCCCCAGGAGGATCGGACAGGGGGAGACTGAAGCTTTCTTT. It yields the protein CASPRRIGQGETEAFF.

By sample share, this clonotype is medium-sized. J is TRBJ2-5 and V is TRBV11-2; D not resolved. Trimming pared 1 base from V and 7 bases from J, leaving 10 bases between. Germline V gene lookup returns CDR1 SGHAT and CDR2 FQNNGV. This CDR3 is 13 amino acids long. The CDR3 spells CASSLGPHVTQYF. The CDR3 nucleotides are TGTGCCAGCAGCTTAGGGCCGCACGTGACCCAGTACTTC.

This clonotype was counted a single time. The chain recombines TRBV3-1 with TRBJ2-5; tentatively, D is TRBD2 (5 bases). CDR3 length: 16 residues. The germline V gene encodes CDR1 LGHDT and CDR2 YNNKEL (reference sequence). The V end was cut by 1 base, the J end by 3 bases, with 15 bases between. CDR3 nucleotides: TGTGCCAGCAGCCAAGGGCCCGGGATCACCAAAGAGACCCAGTACTTC. Its protein product is CASSQGPGITKETQYF.

This clonotype occurred many times. The gene calls are TRBV28 and TRBJ1-2, with 7 bases identical to TRBD1. With V trimmed by 6 bases and J by 4 bases, 8 bases remained unmatched. The germline CDR1 and CDR2 sequences are MDHEN and SYDVKM. This CDR3 is built from 14 residues. CDR3 residues: CASRTRQGGYGYTF. The CDR3 region has the DNA TGTGCCAGCAGAACCCGACAGGGCGGCTATGGCTACACCTTC.

J is TRBJ1-4 and V is TRBV15; 7 bases are shared with TRBD1. V trimming: 6 bases; J trimming: 2 bases; junction bases outside the gene matches: 6. Germline V CDR1 and CDR2: LNHNV, YYDKDF (reference sequence). The CDR3 loop spans 15 amino acids. The CDR3 DNA reads as TGTGCCACCAGTAACCCACAGGGGACTAATGAAAAACTGTTTTTT. Translating it yields CATSNPQGTNEKLFF.

The V call is TRBV12-3 or TRBV12-4, the J call TRBJ2-7, with 9 bases that match TRBD2. This CDR3 has 14 amino acids. V lost 4 bases and J lost 4; bases outside the gene matches: 5. The CDR3 sequence is CASSYSGSMYEQYF. The CDR3 DNA reads as TGTGCCAGCAGTTATAGCGGGAGTATGTACGAGCAGTACTTC.

A word on this clonotype: A much bigger clone sits one base away, suggesting this may be a read error. It is likely a read error, because the conserved phenylalanine at the end of the CDR3 is missing. V and J are TRBV6-1 and TRBJ2-5; perhaps TRBD1 as D (5 bases). From germline, CDR1 is MNHNS and CDR2 SASEGT. This CDR3 region has 11 residues. Deletions cut 8 bases from V and 9 bases from J, with 13 bases between. CDR3 amino acids: CASLRDFSQYY. The CDR3 nucleotides are TGTGCCAGCCTCAGGGATTTTTCCCAGTACTAC.

This clonotype is a singleton in its sample. The V and J genes are TRBV27 and TRBJ2-5; 7 bases match TRBD2. CDR1 is MNHEY and CDR2 is SMNVEV in the germline V gene (reference sequence). Trimming at V came to 5 bases and at J to 6 bases, leaving 9 bases not matched to a gene. The CDR3 has 14 amino acids. The CDR3 here is CASSPLADRKTQYF. The CDR3 DNA follows: TGTGCCAGCAGTCCCCTAGCGGATAGAAAGACCCAGTACTTC.

A word on this clonotype: The junction shows a germline mismatch at one end, possibly a read error. The chain employs TRBV7-9 and TRBJ2-7; D ambiguous. The CDR3 extends over 11 amino acids. The germline gives CDR1 SEHNR, CDR2 FQNEAQ (reference sequence). CDR3 sequence (DNA): TGTGCCAGCAGCCTATCCTTCGAGCAGTACTTC. Translated: CASSLSFEQYF. Full variable domain (missing parts from reference TRBV7-9 and TRBJ2-7): DTGVSQNPRHKITKRGQNVTFRCDPISEHNRLYWYRQTLGQGPEFLTYFQNEAQLEKSRLLSDRFSAERPKGSFSTLEIQRTEQGDSAMYLCASSLSFEQYFGPGTRLTVT.

This clonotype was recorded a few times. The chain links TRBV2 to TRBJ2-7; D unclear. CDR3 length equals 13 residues. V lost 5 bases to trimming and J lost 3 bases, with 11 bases between them. Germline V lookup: CDR1 SNHLY, CDR2 FYNNEI. CDR3 in amino acids: CASSRGEYYEQYF. The CDR3 coding sequence is TGTGCCAGCAGTCGTGGGGAATACTACGAGCAGTACTTC.

Concerning this clonotype: Because it lacks the conserved phenylalanine or tryptophan at the end, this CDR3 is likely a read error. The chain has TRBV20-1 and TRBJ2-7, with 10 bases fitting TRBD1. Losses at the gene ends were 4 bases for V and 3 bases for J; bases not matched to a gene: 6. CDR3 length: 14 residues. The germline gives CDR1 DFQATT, CDR2 SNEGSKA (reference sequence). The CDR3 loop reads CSATRDRGLYEQYL. The DNA for the CDR3 is TGCAGTGCTACCCGGGACAGGGGACTCTACGAGCAGTACCTC.

This clonotype was seen many times. The rearrangement uses TRBV28 and TRBJ1-5, with 8 bases fitting TRBD1. The germline V gene has CDR1 MDHEN and CDR2 SYDVKM. This CDR3 has 13 amino acids. V trimming: 6 bases; J trimming: 6 bases; junction bases outside the gene matches: 4. CDR3 bases: TGTGCCAGCAGCCTCAGGGGGCCTCAGCCCCAGCATTTT. This translates into CASSLRGPQPQHF.

This clonotype was recorded a few times. The gene calls are TRBV7-2 and TRBJ1-1; the D gene is possibly TRBD1 (6 bases). CDR1 is SGHTA and CDR2 is FQGNSA in the germline V gene. The germline V and J ends were trimmed by 5 bases and 4 bases, with 20 bases remaining between them. The length of the CDR3 is 16 residues. CDR3 coding DNA: TGTGCCAGCAGCCCCCGGGACCAGGGGAAGGGCACTGAAGCTTTCTTT. The encoded protein is CASSPRDQGKGTEAFF.

This clonotype was recorded a few times. This may be a read error: a much more frequent sequence differs by one nucleotide. CDR3 nucleotide sequence: TGTGCCGCCAGTCCAGGAGCATACAATGAGCAGTTCTTC. It yields the protein CAASPGAYNEQFF. V and J are TRBV15 and TRBJ2-1; D uncertain. Germline assignment: CDR1 LNHNV and CDR2 YYDKDF (reference sequence). CDR3 length: 13 residues. The full variable domain, with the rest looked up from reference TRBV15 and TRBJ2-1, is DAMVIQNPRYQVTQFGKPVTLSCSQTLNHNVMYWYQQKSSQAPKLLFHYYDKDFNNEADTPDNFQSRRPNTSFCFLDIRSPGLGDTAMYLCAASPGAYNEQFFGPGTRLTVL.

This sequence joins TRBV28 and TRBJ2-7; the match to TRBD2 covers 9 bases. CDR3 length: 17 amino acids. Per germline, CDR1 MDHEN and CDR2 SYDVKM. V gave up 7 bases and J gave up 5 bases; unmatched junction bases: 18. CDR3 bases: TGTGCCAGCACTTTGGGTGGCTGGAGCGGGGGGTCGGACGAGCAGTACTTC. This gives the protein CASTLGGWSGGSDEQYF.

The sample holds a few counts of this clonotype. This sequence joins TRBV4-2 and TRBJ2-1, with 7 positions matching TRBD1. Germline assignment: CDR1 LGHNA and CDR2 YNFKEQ. The ends lost 2 bases at V and 3 bases at J; junction bases unmatched: 7. The CDR3 extends over 16 amino acids. DNA of the CDR3: TGTGCCAGCAGCCAACCGTCCCCAGGGGGCTACAATGAGCAGTTCTTC. Its translation is CASSQPSPGGYNEQFF.

The CDR3 DNA sequence: TGTGCCAGCAGCTTACACGGAGGGTACACTGAAGCTTTCTTT. Its protein product is CASSLHGGYTEAFF. The J gene is TRBJ1-1, the V gene TRBV7-9; D unclear. V was trimmed by 2 bases and J by 3 bases, leaving 10 bases between them. The CDR3 is 14 residues long. The germline gives CDR1 SEHNR, CDR2 FQNEAQ (reference sequence).

The V gene is TRBV7-2, the J gene TRBJ2-1; TRBD1 aligns across 11 bases. J was trimmed by 7 bases and V by 6 bases; bases with no gene match: 14. Germline assignment: CDR1 SGHTA and CDR2 FQGNSA. There are 17 residues in the CDR3. This CDR3 is CASRQAPGTGGWNEQFF. The CDR3 DNA follows: TGTGCCAGCAGGCAAGCTCCCGGGACAGGGGGTTGGAATGAGCAGTTCTTC.

DNA of the CDR3: TGTGCCACCAGTGATTCAGGGGACTCCTACGAGCAGTACTTC. This sequence encodes CATSDSGDSYEQYF. The gene calls are TRBV24-1 and TRBJ2-7; a weak D match, TRBD1 (6 bases). The CDR3 totals 14 residues. The germline V gene has CDR1 KGHDR and CDR2 SFDVKD. V lost 2 bases to trimming and J lost 0 bases, with 7 bases between them.

In its sample, this clonotype was seen a few times. The genes are TRBV15 and TRBJ2-1, with 14 bases identical to TRBD2. The junction had 6 bases not matched to a gene; V was cut back by 4 bases and J by 7 bases. The germline V gene has CDR1 LNHNV and CDR2 YYDKDF (reference sequence). The CDR3 sequence is 16 residues long. The CDR3 coding sequence is TGTGCCACCAGCAACCCGGGACTAGCGGGAGAAAATGAGCAGTTCTTC. Amino acids: CATSNPGLAGENEQFF. Full variable domain (rest looked up from reference TRBV15 and TRBJ2-1): DAMVIQNPRYQVTQFGKPVTLSCSQTLNHNVMYWYQQKSSQAPKLLFHYYDKDFNNEADTPDNFQSRRPNTSFCFLDIRSPGLGDTAMYLCATSNPGLAGENEQFFGPGTRLTVL.

A word on this clonotype: One junction end disagrees with the germline gene, perhaps due to a read error. The V gene is TRBV20-1, the J gene TRBJ2-1, with 8 nucleotides matching TRBD1. The germline V gene has CDR1 DFQATT and CDR2 SNEGSKA (reference sequence). This CDR3 has 14 amino acids. CDR3 in DNA: TGCAGTGCTAGGGACAGGGACACCTACAATGAGCAGCTCTTC. Protein product: CSARDRDTYNEQLF.

The chain combines TRBV7-2 with TRBJ2-7; 8 nucleotides line up with TRBD1. The germline CDR1 and CDR2 sequences are SGHTA and FQGNSA. This CDR3 is built from 17 residues. The V and J ends lost 1 base and 3 bases, in that order; junction bases with no gene match: 11. CDR3 sequence (DNA): TGTGCCAGCAGCTTAGGGGATCAGGGGGCCGGAGGCTACGAGCAGTACTTC. This translates into CASSLGDQGAGGYEQYF. Filled out from reference TRBV7-2 and TRBJ2-7, the complete variable domain reads GAGVSQSPSNKVTEKGKDVELRCDPISGHTALYWYRQSLGQGLEFLIYFQGNSAPDKSGLPSDRFSAERTGGSVSTLTIQRTQQEDSAVYLCASSLGDQGAGGYEQYFGPGTRLTVT.

This clonotype was counted many times. The V and J genes are TRBV28 and TRBJ2-3, with 7 bases that match TRBD1. This CDR3 has 15 amino acids. Germline CDR1 is MDHEN and CDR2 is SYDVKM. J lost 3 bases, V lost 2 bases, and 5 bases had no gene match. CDR3 in amino acids: CASSLAGGRTDTQYF. The CDR3 coding sequence is TGTGCCAGCAGTTTAGCAGGGGGAAGGACAGATACGCAGTATTTT.

The chain couples TRBV10-3 to TRBJ1-3; D is perhaps TRBD1 (5 bases). CDR1 and CDR2 from the germline V gene are ENHRY and SYGVKD. The V end lost 4 bases, the J end lost 2 bases, and 15 bases lay between the germline ends. CDR3 length: 16 amino acids. CDR3 protein: CAISGRGIGAGNTIYF. The CDR3 DNA follows: TGTGCCATCAGTGGACGGGGGATAGGAGCTGGAAACACCATATATTTT.

Concerning this clonotype itself: A much more abundant neighbour one base away suggests this may be a read error. As the CDR3 is not closed by the conserved phenylalanine or tryptophan, this likely results from a read error. This chain links TRBV20-1 with TRBJ1-1, with TRBD1 matching over 7 bases. The germline gives CDR1 DFQATT, CDR2 SNEGSKA (reference sequence). After removal of 4 bases from V and 8 bases from J, the junction contained 10 bases not matched to a gene. This CDR3 is built from 13 residues. The CDR3 coding sequence is TGCAGTGCTATTCGGGACAGCGGTTGGGAAGCTTTCTCT. Translated: CSAIRDSGWEAFS.

This clonotype was observed a handful of times. In nucleotides, the CDR3 is TGTGCCAGCAGCTTAAGTTACCACCCCAACACCGGGGAGCTGTTTTTT. Its protein product is CASSLSYHPNTGELFF. This chain joins TRBV7-3 and TRBJ2-2; D is undetermined. Germline-derived CDR1 and CDR2 are SGHTA and FQGTGA. The V gene lost 1 base and the J gene lost 2 bases, with 11 bases spanning the gap. The CDR3 contains 16 residues.

This clonotype has a count of ten or more. In DNA form, the CDR3 reads TGCAGTGCTAGTTTGGCGGGACAATGGCAGTTCTTC. Residues: CSASLAGQWQFF. The V and J genes are TRBV20-1 and TRBJ2-1, with D perhaps given as TRBD1 or TRBD2 (6 bases each). Trimming stripped 3 bases from V and 12 bases from J, with 15 bases between. The germline V gene encodes CDR1 DFQATT and CDR2 SNEGSKA (reference sequence). The length of the CDR3 is 12 residues.

In its sample, this clonotype was seen a few times. The genes are TRBV3-1 and TRBJ1-5, with unresolved D. With 0 bases removed from V and 7 bases from J, the gap between germline ends came to 7 bases. The CDR3 sequence is 13 residues long. CDR1 LGHDT and CDR2 YNNKEL come from the germline V gene (reference sequence). Here the CDR3 reads CASSQDFLQPQHF. CDR3 bases: TGTGCCAGCAGCCAAGATTTTCTCCAGCCCCAGCATTTT.